This entry concerns a single T cell receptor beta chain. Its antigen is not known. Samples came from healthy bone marrow donors. Unrecorded immune exposures were likely, despite nominal health at sampling. Germline CDR1 and CDR2: MGHRA and YSYEKL. Trimming pared 0 bases from V and 1 base from J, leaving 13 bases between. The CDR3 sequence is 17 residues long. In the PCR, 60 Vbeta and 13 Jbeta primers were used. Repertoires were generated with immunoSEQ multiplex PCR, while TCRdb's copy carries only in-frame clones and drops some. The data hold 150,000 to 200,000 clones, with approximately 80% observed a single time. This entry comes from a study of cytomegalovirus exposure and HLA in healthy donors. Study observations and caveats: In an earlier analysis, about 87% or about 30%: the productive usage of most TCR beta V segments. The authors later found HLA-associated TCR beta chains more clonally expanded than equally common others.

Sequencing was done on a sample of PBMCs. The chain employs TRBV4-1 and TRBJ1-5; D possibly corresponds to TRBD1 (5 bases). This receptor was taken from a young woman in good health and CMV-seronegative. Written as DNA, the CDR3 is TGCGCCAGCAGCCAAGAGAGTTTCAGGGTCAGCAATCAGCCCCAGCATTTT. It specifies CASSQESFRVSNQPQHF.